This TCR beta chain stems from a study of CXCR3-negative and CXCR3-positive naive CD8 T cells. In preparing the TRB cDNA libraries, 5' RACE with UMI labels was used. From its re-call of the 5' RACE reads, TCRdb lists each CDR3 protein once, without DNA. The sample data list fewer than 10,000 distinct CDR3 sequences. Germline V gene data show CDR1 as SQVTM and CDR2 as ANQGSEA. This CDR3 has 12 amino acids. CD45RO-CCR7+CD27+CD95- defined naive CD8+ T cells. In regard to this clonotype: Its antigen is currently unknown.

Overall study findings and caveats: Once cells were cryopreserved, CXCR3 expression went down partly, and most assays used fresh PBMCs. More hydrophobic TRB CDR3s occurred in CXCR3-positive than in CXCR3-negative naive cells. Much lower diversity was found in memory CD8+ cells, while both naive subsets had comparably high diversity.

The sequence was obtained from a human donor in good health. Some clones in this sample may be carry-over from other donors' samples. This sequence joins TRBV29-1 and TRBJ2-7; with no DNA, the TCRdb D assignment of TRBD2 cannot be verified. Sequenced material: naive CXCR3- CD8+ T cells from blood. Subset here: CD45RO-CCR7+CD27+CD95- naive CD8+ T cells lacking CXCR3 (TNR3-). The CDR3 loop reads CSAEGEAGEQYF.